A single sample is the source of the 19 T cell receptor beta chains below, sequenced in a study of Graves' ophthalmopathy and Graves' hyperthyroidism (dated 2018 in TCRdb). Instrument on record: Illumina HiSeq 2000. For repertoire sequencing, TCR beta CDR3 regions were amplified from RNA transcripts. The first round of RT-PCR was done with HTBI primers and the Qiagen OneStep RT-PCR kit, and was followed by a second round of multiplex PCR, then size selection and purification. TCRdb reran the public reads through fastp at Q25 and MiXCR, keeping productive beta chains. Rows matching on CDR3 protein sequence are summarized as one entry with the most common DNA and genes. The table for this sample lists hundreds of thousands of distinct CDR3 sequences; around a fifth of them were counted only once. Together, the top ten hold approximately 6.5% of the sample. The sequencing input was peripheral blood. All receptors derive from a woman between 18 and 29 years old with stable Graves' hyperthyroidism. Some clones in this sample may be carry-over from other donors' samples. Donor details come from another sample of the same person, matched by shared clones.

This clonotype was picked up many times. The CDR3 protein is CASSLGRVGSTEAFF. The CDR3 bases are TGTGCCAGCAGTTTAGGCAGGGTTGGGAGCACTGAAGCTTTCTTT. This chain uses TRBV27 with TRBJ1-1; tentative D call: TRBD1 (5 bases). The V end lost 2 bases, the J end lost 4 bases, and 14 bases lay between the germline ends. The CDR3 has 15 amino acids. CDR1 is MNHEY, CDR2 SMNVEV, per germline (reference sequence).

This clonotype was picked up many times. The chain carries TRBV6-1 and TRBJ1-2, with 7 bases aligning to TRBD1. V lost 6 bases and J lost 6; bases outside the gene matches: 7. This CDR3 region has 13 residues. Germline CDR1 and CDR2: MNHNS and SASEGT. The CDR3 DNA sequence: TGTGCCAGCAGAGGCGGGCAGGGGGATGGCTACACCTTC. This sequence encodes CASRGGQGDGYTF.

In its sample, this clonotype was seen many times. The genes are TRBV5-1 and TRBJ1-2; 9 nucleotides line up with TRBD1. There are 16 residues in the CDR3. Germline CDR1 is SGHRS and CDR2 is YFSETQ. The J segment lost 4 bases and the V segment lost 0 bases, leaving 7 bases of the junction unmatched. The CDR3 is CASSLAQLDRGYGYTF. The CDR3 bases are TGCGCCAGCAGCTTGGCCCAATTGGACAGGGGCTATGGCTACACCTTC.

This clonotype was seen many times. CDR3 protein: CASSFQYSNQPQHF. The CDR3 bases are TGTGCCAGCAGCTTTCAATATAGCAATCAGCCCCAGCATTTT. The gene calls are TRBV7-2 and TRBJ1-5; no reliable D call. This CDR3 contains 14 residues. V shed 3 bases and J shed 0 bases, with 6 bases lying between them. The germline V gene has CDR1 SGHTA and CDR2 FQGNSA.

This clonotype was counted many times. This rearrangement joins TRBV29-1 to TRBJ1-1, with unresolved D. CDR3 size: 10 residues. Trimming took 7 bases from V and 0 from J, leaving 3 bases between them. Germline V gene sequence: CDR1 SQVTM, CDR2 ANQGSEA. CDR3 amino acids: CSGMNTEAFF. In DNA, the CDR3 is TGCAGCGGCATGAACACTGAAGCTTTCTTT.

This clonotype showed up just once. This may come from a read error, since a much larger clone is one base off. The gene calls are TRBV12-3 or TRBV12-4 and TRBJ2-7; D gene uncertain. There are 13 residues in the CDR3. The chain's CDR3 is CVSSRAVSYEQYF. As DNA, the CDR3 is TGTGTCAGCAGCCGGGCGGTTTCCTACGAGCAGTACTTC.

This clonotype was found many times. The CDR3 spells CASSQPGGGQPQHF. CDR3 coding DNA: TGTGCCAGCAGTCAACCAGGGGGAGGGCAGCCCCAGCATTTT. The chain links TRBV6-2 or TRBV6-3 to TRBJ1-5; 7 bases map to TRBD1. CDR1 is MNHEY and CDR2 is SVGEGT in the germline V gene. This CDR3 is built from 14 residues. Losses at the gene ends were 5 bases for V and 7 bases for J; bases not matched to a gene: 8.

This clonotype appeared many times. The chain joins TRBV28 to TRBJ2-2; unclear D gene. The CDR3 sequence is 17 residues long. Germline CDR1 is MDHEN and CDR2 is SYDVKM. V was clipped by 3 bases and J by 0 bases, with 14 bases between them. The CDR3 sequence is CASSLIKHAANTGELFF. CDR3 coding DNA: TGTGCCAGCAGTTTGATAAAACACGCCGCGAACACCGGGGAGCTGTTTTTT. Drawing the rest from reference TRBV28 and TRBJ2-2, the complete variable domain is DVKVTQSSRYLVKRTGEKVFLECVQDMDHENMFWYRQDPGLGLRLIYFSYDVKMKEKGDIPEGYSVSREKKERFSLILESASTNQTSMYLCASSLIKHAANTGELFFGEGSRLTVL.

The table lists this clonotype with many counts. V and J are TRBV4-1 and TRBJ1-5; TRBD1 matches at 7 bases. Looked up from germline, CDR1 is MGHRA and CDR2 is YSYEKL. The junction had 12 bases not matched to a gene; V was cut back by 1 base and J by 6 bases. This CDR3 is built from 17 residues. The CDR3 sequence is CASSQVAPGQESQPQHF. CDR3 bases: TGCGCCAGCAGCCAAGTAGCCCCAGGACAGGAATCTCAGCCCCAGCATTTT.

The chain combines TRBV6-1 with TRBJ2-5, with D possibly being TRBD1 (5 bases). The CDR3 covers 14 residues. Deletions cut 3 bases from V and 6 bases from J, with 14 bases between. CDR1 is MNHNS, CDR2 SASEGT, per germline. CDR3 nucleotides: TGTGCCAGCAGTGAGACAGTTCTCCCGAAGACCCAGTACTTC. Its translation is CASSETVLPKTQYF.

The chain employs TRBV6-2 or TRBV6-3 and TRBJ1-2; D uncertain. The V end lost 3 bases, the J end lost 4 bases, and 9 bases lay between the germline ends. CDR1 MNHEY and CDR2 SVGEGT come from the germline V gene. The CDR3 consists of 13 residues. CDR3: CASSYSPLYGYTF. As DNA, the CDR3 is TGTGCCAGCAGTTATTCCCCCCTCTATGGCTACACCTTC.

This clonotype was observed many times. The chain couples TRBV4-1 to TRBJ2-5; 12 nucleotides match TRBD2. Trimming cost V 4 bases and J 9 bases; bases outside gene matches: 9. Germline V gene data show CDR1 as MGHRA and CDR2 as YSYEKL. CDR3 length: 15 amino acids. CDR3 DNA sequence: TGCGCCAGCAGCCCAACCACTAGCGGGAGGCCTTCCCAGTACTTC. Translated: CASSPTTSGRPSQYF.

This clonotype was observed at least ten times. This sequence joins TRBV19 and TRBJ1-2; 8 bases match TRBD1. The CDR3 length is 16 residues. Germline V lookup: CDR1 LNHDA, CDR2 SQIVND (reference sequence). V shed 6 bases and J 4 bases; nucleotides not matched to a gene: 13. The CDR3 loop reads CASSGKGQGAIYGYTF. The CDR3 DNA reads as TGTGCCAGTAGCGGTAAGGGTCAGGGGGCGATCTATGGCTACACCTTC.

This clonotype was recorded at least ten times. The rearrangement uses TRBV28 and TRBJ2-7; TRBD1 is a possible D gene (6 bases). The CDR3 loop spans 14 amino acids. With 4 bases removed from V and 3 bases from J, the gap between germline ends came to 13 bases. CDR1 is MDHEN and CDR2 is SYDVKM in the germline V gene. This CDR3 is CASSSETGLYEQYF. CDR3 coding DNA: TGTGCCAGCAGTTCGGAGACAGGACTCTACGAGCAGTACTTC.

V and J are TRBV12-5 and TRBJ2-7; tentative D call: TRBD1 (6 bases). Germline CDR1 is LGHNT and CDR2 is FRNRAP. Trimming shortened V by 1 base and J by 5 bases, and 15 bases separated the two germline ends. CDR3 size: 15 residues. The CDR3 spells CASGLGGHRTDEQYF. The CDR3 region has the DNA TGTGCTAGTGGTTTGGGGGGACACCGCACCGACGAGCAGTACTTC.

The gene calls are TRBV6-1 and TRBJ2-7, with D unclear. The CDR3 runs 14 residues. Trimming cost V 6 bases and J 2 bases, with 14 bases left between them. From germline, CDR1 is MNHNS and CDR2 SASEGT. The CDR3 DNA reads as TGTGCCAGCAGGGCGTCGGGCAGTACCTACGAGCAGTACTTC. Amino acids: CASRASGSTYEQYF.

At least ten counts were recorded for this clonotype. The rearrangement uses TRBV4-2 and TRBJ2-5, with TRBD2 identical over 9 bases. The CDR3 consists of 16 residues. V was clipped by 3 bases and J by 4 bases; unmatched bases: 9. CDR1 is LGHNA and CDR2 is YNFKEQ in the germline V gene. The CDR3 spells CASSHIHAGGRETQYF. The DNA of the CDR3 is TGTGCCAGCAGCCACATCCATGCGGGGGGGCGAGAGACCCAGTACTTC.

This clonotype was recorded many times. The chain uses TRBV7-2 and TRBJ1-6, with TRBD1 as a possible D gene (5 bases). The CDR3 extends over 17 amino acids. Trimming pared 1 base from V and 8 bases from J, leaving 18 bases between. Looked up from germline, CDR1 is SGHTA and CDR2 is FQGNSA. CDR3 DNA sequence: TGTGCCAGCAGCTTAGGAGGTGCAGGGCGGTTTGATTCACCCCTCCACTTT. Translated, it gives CASSLGGAGRFDSPLHF.

This clonotype was recorded many times. The CDR3: CSAFDRPNTEAFF. In DNA, the CDR3 is TGCAGTGCTTTTGACAGACCTAACACTGAAGCTTTCTTT. The V call is TRBV20-1, the J call TRBJ1-1; D may be TRBD1 (5 bases). The germline V gene encodes CDR1 DFQATT and CDR2 SNEGSKA (reference sequence). This CDR3 region has 13 residues. Trimming removed 5 bases at V and 2 bases at J, with 12 bases between.